A selection of T cell receptor beta chains follows, all from one sample in a study of T-cell memory formation after mild COVID-19. A single record per CDR3 protein comes from TCRdb applying MiXCR to the 5' RACE reads. The profile shows roughly 370,000 distinct CDR3 sequences, around a sixth of them singletons. Sequenced input: PBMCs or a T cell subset sorted from them (not recorded which). The source is a man in his late teens or twenties who had mild COVID-19 (a few samples of this study predate the infection). Cell type and time point are not known. Each CDR3 is given with its conserved first and last residue. The D gene is left open where the match is weak. The size entry is marked missing in some rows and otherwise reads once, few, many or a size class.

>16|-|TRBD2|TRBJ2-1|TRBV10-3
TGTGCCATCAGTGAGAGGCCGGGACTAGCGGACAATGAGCAGTTCTTC
CAISERPGLADNEQFF
>13|few|-|TRBJ2-7|TRBV12-3/TRBV12-4
TGTGCCAGCAGCTCGACAGCATTCTACGAGCAGTACTTC
CASSSTAFYEQYF
>14|-|-|TRBJ2-7|TRBV20-1
TGCAGTGCACCCCGTGGGGGTCCGGCGGCTGAGCAGTACTTC
CSAPRGGPAAEQYF
>18|-|TRBD2|TRBJ2-6|TRBV28
TGTGCCAGCAGGATCGCCGGGACTAGAAGGTCTGGGGCCAACGTCCTGACTTTC
CASRIAGTRRSGANVLTF
>14|many|-|TRBJ2-4|TRBV20-1
TGCAGTGCGCGAGTCCCGGGGGACGGCAACATTCAGTACTTC
CSARVPGDGNIQYF
>13|few|TRBD1|TRBJ2-1|TRBV5-1
TGCGCCAGCAGTCCAACCACAGGGGATGAGCAGTTCTTC
CASSPTTGDEQFF
>13|few|-|TRBJ2-3|TRBV27
TGTGCCAGCAGTCCCACCCAGGGAGATACGCAGTATTTT
CASSPTQGDTQYF
>15|few|-|TRBJ2-1|TRBV5-1
TGCGCCAGCAGCTTAAGGGGGGGGACCAACAATGAGCAGTTCTTC
CASSLRGGTNNEQFF
>15|-|-|TRBJ1-1|TRBV6-5
TGTGCCAGCGGAGGTAGGGGATCATCGAACACTGAAGCTTTCTTT
CASGGRGSSNTEAFF
>15|few|-|TRBJ2-4|TRBV5-4
TGTGCCAGCAGCGGATATGATAGGGGCAAAAACATTCAGTACTTC
CASSGYDRGKNIQYF
>15|-|TRBD1|TRBJ1-2|TRBV29-1
TGCAGCGCCACCGGGACAGGGGGCGCCTATTATGGCTACACCTTC
CSATGTGGAYYGYTF
>15|many|TRBD1|TRBJ2-5|TRBV5-1
TGCGCCAGCAGCTTGGTAGGGACAGGGGAAGAGACCCAGTACTTC
CASSLVGTGEETQYF
>11|-|-|TRBJ1-1|TRBV29-1
TGCAGCGTACAGACGAACACTGAAGCTTTCTTT
CSVQTNTEAFF
>12|-|-|TRBJ2-4|TRBV7-9
TGTGCCAGCAGCCCGAATGGGGACATTCAGTACTTC
CASSPNGDIQYF
>13|few|-|TRBJ2-7|TRBV27
TGTGCCAGCAGCGCTTATTGGAACTACGAGCAGTACTTC
CASSAYWNYEQYF
>13|few|TRBD1|TRBJ1-1|TRBV12-3/TRBV12-4
TGTGCCAGCAGCCACAGGGGGCCAACTGAAGCTTTCTTT
CASSHRGPTEAFF
>12|-|-|TRBJ1-6|TRBV27
TGTGCCAGCACAAGTACGGGGTCACCCCTCCACTTT
CASTSTGSPLHF
>16|-|-|TRBJ2-5|TRBV3-1
TGTGCCAGCAGCCAAGTGGGTCTAGGGCCTGAAGAGACCCAGTACTTC
CASSQVGLGPEETQYF
>14|-|-|TRBJ2-1|TRBV5-1
TGCGCCAGCAGCTTGGTAGGGGGAGGTTGGGAGCAGTTCTTC
CASSLVGGGWEQFF
>17|few|-|TRBJ1-3|TRBV6-5
TGTGCCAGCAGTCCCCGGGCAACCGGTAGCTCTGGAAACACCATATATTTT
CASSPRATGSSGNTIYF
>15|many|TRBD1|TRBJ2-4|TRBV3-1
TGTGCCAGCAGCCAAGATATGGGACAGGGAAACATTCAGTACTTC
CASSQDMGQGNIQYF
>13|-|-|TRBJ2-3|TRBV15
TGTGCCACCAGCGCGTTAAGCACAGATACGCAGTATTTT
CATSALSTDTQYF
>12|many|-|TRBJ2-5|TRBV7-9
TGTGCCAGCAGCTTTCACCGGGAGACCCAGTACTTC
CASSFHRETQYF
>14|-|-|TRBJ2-5|TRBV27
TGTGCCAGCAGTGCAGGGGACTTCACTGAGACCCAGTACTTC
CASSAGDFTETQYF
>15|-|-|TRBJ1-1|TRBV14
TGTGCCAGCAGCCCGTACTGGGCAGGGGAGACTGAAGCTTTCTTT
CASSPYWAGETEAFF
>19|-|-|TRBJ2-1|TRBV4-3
TGCGCCAGCAGCCAAGAGCCTAGGACCACCAAAAGCTCCTACAATGAGCAGTTCTTC
CASSQEPRTTKSSYNEQFF
>18|few|TRBD1|TRBJ2-2|TRBV7-7
TGTGCCAGCAGCTTAGATGACAGGGGGATACAGAACACCGGGGAGCTGTTTTTT
CASSLDDRGIQNTGELFF
>12|few|-|TRBJ2-5|TRBV29-1
TGCAGCGTTGAGGGCTGTCAAGAGACCCAGTACTTC
CSVEGCQETQYF
>14|few|-|TRBJ2-5|TRBV7-9
TGTGCCAGCAGCATCGGACGGTCCCAAGAGACCCAGTACTTC
CASSIGRSQETQYF
>13|few|-|TRBJ2-2|TRBV9
TGTGCCAGCAGCCCGAATTGGGGTATGGAGCTGTTTTTT
CASSPNWGMELFF
>15|many|-|TRBJ2-1|TRBV7-3
TGTGCCAGCAGCTCGTCAGGGGTCCCCTACAATGAGCAGTTCTTC
CASSSSGVPYNEQFF
>15|few|TRBD2|TRBJ2-1|TRBV9
TGTGCCAGCAGCGTAGACGGGGGGGCCGTACGTGAGCAGTTCTTC
CASSVDGGAVREQFF
>14|-|TRBD2|TRBJ2-5|TRBV7-2
TGTGCCAGCAGCTTATCCGGGACTACGGGGACCCAGTACTTC
CASSLSGTTGTQYF
>14|few|-|TRBJ1-2|TRBV6-1
TGTGCCAGCAGTGACAATACTGTATGGGGCGGCTACACCTTC
CASSDNTVWGGYTF
>14|-|TRBD2|TRBJ2-1|TRBV7-8
TGTGCCAGCGCAACTAGCGGGGGGCACAATGAGCAGTTCTTC
CASATSGGHNEQFF
>16|-|-|TRBJ1-6|TRBV10-3
TGTGCCATCAGTGACGGGTTTGGGCGCGATAATTCACCCCTCCACTTT
CAISDGFGRDNSPLHF
>16|few|TRBD1|TRBJ2-1|TRBV5-1
TGCGCCAGCAGCCAAGCTCGGGACAGGGTTTTGGATGAGCAGTTCTTC
CASSQARDRVLDEQFF
>14|-|-|TRBJ1-5|TRBV28
TGTGCCAGCAATCGGGGACCCCGTGGGCAGCCCCAGCATTTT
CASNRGPRGQPQHF
>15|-|TRBD1|TRBJ1-6|TRBV7-9
TGTGCCAGCAGCTATGTGACAGGGGGTAATTCACCCCTCCACTTT
CASSYVTGGNSPLHF
>16|few|-|TRBJ1-1|TRBV12-3/TRBV12-4
TGTGCCAGCAGCCCAAGGTGGGGCACCCTGAACACTGAAGCTTTCTTT
CASSPRWGTLNTEAFF
>15|-|-|TRBJ2-5|TRBV6-1
TGTGCCAGCAGTGATGGGCTCCCGATTCAAGAGACCCAGTACTTC
CASSDGLPIQETQYF